The rows below give T cell receptor beta chains drawn from one sample of a study of vaccination effects on CD4 cells after COVID-19. Method: immunoSEQ multiplex PCR; TCRdb's copy keeps in-frame clones and lacks some. The sample lists some 65,000 clones; around 76% were seen once. Their target antigens are unknown. The material was CD4+ T cells from PBMCs cultured with HCoV-NL63 spike peptides, obtained before COVID-19 vaccination. The source is a human donor who received a COVID-19 vaccine. Both conserved end residues are part of each CDR3. D genes are given only for firm matches. Where a row states a size, it is once, few, many or the class of an expanded clone; other rows omit it.

clone_size,v_call,j_call,d_call,cdr3_length,cdr3_aa,cdr3_nt
-,TRBV7-3,TRBJ2-2,-,15,CASSFQGLGTGELFF,TGTGCCAGCAGCTTCCAGGGTTTAGGCACCGGGGAGCTGTTTTTT
-,TRBV7-2,TRBJ1-5,-,13,CASSLDADQPQHF,TGTGCCAGCAGCTTAGATGCTGATCAGCCCCAGCATTTT
-,TRBV9,TRBJ2-3,-,15,CASSSPLIGTDTQYF,TGTGCCAGCAGCTCGCCCCTAATAGGCACAGATACGCAGTATTTT
-,TRBV3-1/TRBV3-2,TRBJ1-6,-,14,CASSLVSRPSPLHF,TGTGCCAGCAGCCTGGTCTCAAGGCCATCACCCCTCCACTTT
-,TRBV24-1,TRBJ2-2,-,14,CATSVAGRTGELFF,TGTGCCACCAGTGTGGCAGGACGAACCGGGGAGCTGTTTTTT
once,TRBV14,TRBJ2-2,-,16,CASSQDSWGLGGELFF,TGTGCCAGCAGCCAAGATTCTTGGGGGCTCGGCGGGGAGCTGTTTTTT
-,TRBV4-3,TRBJ2-1,-,14,CASSLSDTYNEQFF,TGCGCCAGCAGCCTAAGCGACACCTACAATGAGCAGTTCTTC
once,TRBV18,TRBJ2-3,-,14,CASSPPGSTDTQYF,TGTGCCAGCTCACCACCAGGTAGCACAGATACGCAGTATTTT
once,TRBV18,TRBJ2-4,-,15,CASSGLLLAKNIQYF,TGTGCCAGCTCGGGGTTGTTGCTAGCCAAAAACATTCAGTACTTC
-,TRBV6-5,TRBJ1-2,-,16,CASSFDLRVGTKGYTF,TGTGCCAGCAGTTTCGACCTGCGGGTGGGAACGAAGGGCTACACCTTC
-,TRBV6-1,TRBJ1-6,-,15,CASSEAMSPPVTLHF,TGTGCCAGCAGTGAAGCGATGTCCCCGCCGGTGACCCTCCACTTT
-,TRBV6-5,TRBJ1-1,-,13,CASSTGRGGRAFF,TGTGCCAGCAGCACTGGTAGGGGGGGTCGGGCTTTCTTT
-,TRBV15,TRBJ1-1,-,15,CATSRVLTGNTEAFF,TGTGCCACCAGCAGAGTACTGACAGGGAACACTGAAGCTTTCTTT
-,TRBV28,TRBJ1-2,-,15,CASSLSAGSYYGYTF,TGTGCCAGCAGTTTATCGGCAGGGTCTTACTATGGCTACACCTTC
-,TRBV7-3,TRBJ1-1,-,14,CASRQGPSNTEAFF,TGTGCCAGCAGGCAGGGTCCGTCAAACACTGAAGCTTTCTTT
-,TRBV28,TRBJ2-2,TRBD1,15,CASSAEDRGPGELFF,TGTGCCAGCAGTGCCGAGGACAGGGGACCCGGGGAGCTGTTTTTT
once,TRBV19,TRBJ1-1,-,13,CATGAVDSTEAFF,TGTGCCACGGGTGCGGTGGATAGTACTGAAGCTTTCTTT
once,TRBV28,TRBJ1-1,-,11,CASSGGAGAFF,TGTGCCAGCAGTGGGGGGGCCGGAGCTTTCTTT
-,TRBV9,TRBJ2-3,TRBD2,16,CASSTQTSGGLDTQYF,TGTGCCAGCAGCACTCAAACTAGCGGGGGGTTGGATACGCAGTATTTT
once,TRBV30,TRBJ1-4,-,12,CAWSVEREKLFF,TGTGCCTGGAGTGTAGAACGGGAAAAACTGTTTTTT
-,TRBV18,TRBJ1-2,-,13,CASSPGDSHGYTF,TGTGCCAGCTCACCGGGCGACAGCCATGGCTACACCTTC
-,TRBV29-1,TRBJ1-4,-,13,CSVEDRGNEKLFF,TGCAGCGTTGAAGATAGGGGTAATGAAAAACTGTTTTTT
-,TRBV12-3/TRBV12-4,TRBJ2-1,-,12,CASSLRGNEQFF,TGTGCCAGCAGTTTAAGGGGTAATGAGCAGTTCTTC
-,TRBV7-8,TRBJ1-2,-,15,CASSLGQAANYGYTF,TGTGCCAGCAGCTTAGGTCAGGCGGCTAACTATGGCTACACCTTC
-,TRBV15,TRBJ2-3,-,14,CATSRAPPTDTQYF,TGTGCCACCAGCAGAGCACCCCCAACAGATACGCAGTATTTT
-,TRBV29-1,TRBJ2-6,-,15,CSVVGGAIGANVLTF,TGCAGCGTTGTGGGGGGCGCGATTGGGGCCAACGTCCTGACTTTC
-,TRBV5-1,TRBJ1-3,-,15,CASSPTVISGNTIYF,TGCGCCAGCAGCCCAACAGTGATCTCTGGAAACACCATATATTTT